Below, 21 T cell receptor beta chains from the same sample are listed, as sequenced in a study of shared clonotypes between healthy human individuals. This table comes from immunoSEQ multiplex PCR, and its TCRdb copy is limited to in-frame clones, with some not included. The data contain 1 million to 1.2 million clones, roughly 77% of them seen just once; the ten biggest clones take up more than 0.85%. The sample was memory CD4+ T cells from PBMCs. Sample subset: CD45RA-negative fraction. The receptors shown here come from a young man in good health. Some clones in this sample may be carry-over from other donors' samples.

The CDR3 loop reads CASSIVGNAKNIQYF. The CDR3, as DNA: TGTGCCAGTAGTATCGTAGGGAACGCCAAAAACATTCAGTACTTC. The chain links TRBV19 to TRBJ2-4; D not certain. Trimming shortened V by 3 bases and J by 1 base, and 10 bases separated the two germline ends. The CDR3 consists of 15 residues. The germline V gene encodes CDR1 LNHDA and CDR2 SQIVND (reference sequence).

This clone was counted once. The chain carries TRBV7-6 and TRBJ2-3, with TRBD2 matching 12 bases. The V segment lost 6 bases and the J segment 5 bases; nucleotides outside the gene matches: 9. The CDR3 covers 16 residues. Looked up from germline, CDR1 is SGHVS and CDR2 is FNYEAQ. This CDR3 reads CASSLKTSGRIDTQYF. The DNA of the CDR3 is TGTGCCAGCAGTTTAAAGACTAGCGGGAGAATAGATACGCAGTATTTT. Supplemented by reference TRBV7-6 and TRBJ2-3, the full variable domain reads GAGVSQSPRYKVTKRGQDVALRCDPISGHVSLYWYRQALGQGPEFLTYFNYEAQQDKSGLPNDRFSAERPEGSISTLTIQRTEQRDSAMYRCASSLKTSGRIDTQYFGPGTRLTVL.

The rearrangement joins TRBV5-4 to TRBJ2-5; either TRBD1 or TRBD2 may fit D (5 bases each). V gave up 4 bases and J gave up 5 bases, with 12 bases separating them. This CDR3 region has 13 residues. CDR1 is SGHNT, CDR2 YYREEE, per germline (reference sequence). CDR3 bases: TGTGCCAGCAGCCCCCGGGACGGCGAGACCCAGTACTTC. Protein product: CASSPRDGETQYF.

This clone showed up many times. The chain is built from TRBV5-1 and TRBJ2-3, with a possible D match to TRBD1 (6 bases). This CDR3 has 15 amino acids. V lost 4 bases and J 2 bases, leaving 14 bases between the germline ends. CDR1 and CDR2 from the germline V gene are SGHRS and YFSETQ. CDR3 sequence: CASSPGQSTTDTQYF. CDR3 coding DNA: TGCGCCAGCAGCCCAGGACAGTCGACCACAGATACGCAGTATTTT.

V gene TRBV28 combines with J gene TRBJ1-2; D uncertain. In germline, CDR1 is MDHEN, CDR2 SYDVKM. Deletions cut 2 bases from V and 0 bases from J, with 7 bases between. The CDR3 spans 14 residues. In DNA form, the CDR3 reads TGTGCCAGCAGTTTACCCCAGGCTAACTATGGCTACACCTTC. This gives the protein CASSLPQANYGYTF.

The gene calls are TRBV29-1 and TRBJ2-3, with D possibly matching TRBD2 (6 bases). Germline V gives CDR1 SQVTM, CDR2 ANQGSEA. This CDR3 has 12 residues. The germline V and J ends were trimmed by 7 bases and 4 bases, with 12 bases remaining between them. The CDR3 nucleotides are TGCAGCGGTGGGGGGAAGGCAGATACGCAGTATTTT. Its protein is CSGGGKADTQYF.

V and J are TRBV4-3 and TRBJ2-3; no clear D. The CDR3 totals 14 residues. Germline CDR1 is LGHNA and CDR2 is YSLEER. V lost 1 base, J lost 6 bases, and 11 bases lay in between. In DNA form, the CDR3 reads TGCGCCAGCAGCCAAGGGTATCCGCCGGATACGCAGTATTTT. Its protein product is CASSQGYPPDTQYF.

V and J are TRBV7-2 and TRBJ2-7; 9 nucleotides agree with TRBD1. J was trimmed by 5 bases and V by 6 bases; bases with no gene match: 8. From germline, CDR1 is SGHTA and CDR2 FQGNSA. The CDR3 covers 14 residues. CDR3 in DNA: TGTGCCAGCAGACCGGGACAGGGAAGAGACGAGCAGTACTTC. It specifies CASRPGQGRDEQYF.

V gene TRBV6-5 combines with J gene TRBJ2-7; D ambiguous. CDR1 and CDR2 from the germline V gene are MNHEY and SVGAGI. The CDR3 contains 15 residues. V was shortened by 0 bases and J by 3 bases, with 12 bases between the two germline ends. The CDR3 is CASSYSSYSHYEQYF. The DNA for the CDR3 is TGTGCCAGCAGTTACTCGTCTTACAGCCACTACGAGCAGTACTTC.

The chain uses TRBV19 and TRBJ1-5; D unresolved. The CDR3 runs 13 residues. The germline CDR1 and CDR2 sequences are LNHDA and SQIVND (reference sequence). V lost 4 bases to trimming and J lost 6 bases, with 10 bases between them. The CDR3 is CASSTRVIQPQHF. The CDR3 DNA is TGTGCCAGTAGTACCCGGGTGATTCAGCCCCAGCATTTT.

This chain links TRBV5-1 with TRBJ2-7, with 11 bases aligning to TRBD1. The ends lost 4 bases at V and 1 base at J; junction bases unmatched: 4. The CDR3 contains 15 residues. Germline V lookup: CDR1 SGHRS, CDR2 YFSETQ. CDR3 in amino acids: CASSEGTGGSYEQYF. The CDR3 DNA is TGCGCCAGCAGCGAGGGGACAGGGGGGTCCTACGAGCAGTACTTC. The whole variable domain, remainder taken from reference TRBV5-1 and TRBJ2-7, is KAGVTQTPRYLIKTRGQQVTLSCSPISGHRSVSWYQQTPGQGLQFLFEYFSETQRNKGNFPGRFSGRQFSNSRSEMNVSTLELGDSALYLCASSEGTGGSYEQYFGPGTRLTVT.

The chain combines TRBV13 with TRBJ2-3, with D unclear. V dropped 5 bases and J dropped 3 bases, with 12 bases sitting between them. This CDR3 is built from 14 residues. Germline CDR1 PRHDT, CDR2 FYEKMQ (reference sequence). In DNA, the CDR3 is TGTGCCAGCAGCGCCTCACGAGGTACAGATACGCAGTATTTT. This translates into CASSASRGTDTQYF.

The gene calls are TRBV5-1 and TRBJ2-5, with D maybe TRBD1 (5 bases). The V end was cut by 3 bases, the J end by 5 bases, with 11 bases between. This CDR3 comprises 13 residues. Germline CDR1 SGHRS, CDR2 YFSETQ. CDR3 DNA: TGCGCCAGCAGCTGGCAGGGTCGGGAGACCCAGTACTTC. Translating gives CASSWQGRETQYF.

This clone has a count of ten or more. The rearrangement links TRBV29-1 to TRBJ2-5, with D possibly being TRBD1 or TRBD2 (5 bases each). The CDR3 consists of 11 residues. Germline V CDR1 and CDR2: SQVTM, ANQGSEA. V was shortened by 7 bases and J by 5 bases, with 11 bases between the two germline ends. The CDR3 loop is CSASWGETQYF. For the CDR3, the DNA is TGCAGCGCAAGCTGGGGGGAGACCCAGTACTTC.

About this clone itself: This same CDR3 is encoded by further DNA sequences in the sample. J is TRBJ1-1 and V is TRBV5-4; 8 bases fit TRBD1. After removal of 0 bases from V and 2 bases from J, the junction contained 3 bases not matched to a gene. Germline assignment: CDR1 SGHNT and CDR2 YYREEE (reference sequence). The CDR3 has 15 residues. DNA for the CDR3: TGTGCCAGCAGCTTGGGGACAGGGAGAAACACTGAAGCTTTCTTT. It translates to CASSLGTGRNTEAFF. The full variable domain, in which reference TRBV5-4 and TRBJ1-1 provide the parts outside the CDR3, is ETGVTQSPTHLIKTRGQQVTLRCSSQSGHNTVSWYQQALGQGPQFIFQYYREEENGRGNFPPRFSGLQFPNYSSELNVNALELDDSALYLCASSLGTGRNTEAFFGQGTRLTVV.

The chain has TRBV6-1 and TRBJ1-3; no clear D gene. Looked up from germline, CDR1 is MNHNS and CDR2 is SASEGT. CDR3 size: 13 residues. V lost 5 bases and J 2 bases, leaving 7 bases between the germline ends. The DNA for the CDR3 is TGTGCCAGCAGTTCATGGCCTGGAAACACCATATATTTT. This translates into CASSSWPGNTIYF.

In regard to this clone: Since a much larger clone is just one base distant, this may be a read error. The chain uses TRBV30 and TRBJ1-1; D might be TRBD1 (6 bases). V lost 4 bases and J 7 bases, leaving 16 bases between the germline ends. The CDR3 is made up of 13 amino acids. Germline V gene sequence: CDR1 GTSNPN, CDR2 SVGIG (reference sequence). The DNA of the CDR3 is TGTGCCTGGACCAGGCGGAAGGACAGTGAAGCTTTCTTT. Protein sequence: CAWTRRKDSEAFF. The full variable domain, its missing parts supplied by reference TRBV30 and TRBJ1-1, is SQTIHQWPATLVQPVGSPLSLECTVEGTSNPNLYWYRQAAGRGLQLLFYSVGIGQISSEVPQNLSASRPQDRQFILSSKKLLLSDSGFYLCAWTRRKDSEAFFGQGTRLTVV.

With regard to this clone: A junction boundary mismatches the germline segment, possibly from a read error. This rearrangement joins TRBV11-2 to TRBJ2-1; possible D gene TRBD2, 5 bases. The CDR3 length is 13 residues. Germline V gene data show CDR1 as SGHAT and CDR2 as FQNNGV. The CDR3 nucleotides are TGTGCCAGCAACTTACGGGGCTACAATGAGCAGTTCTTC. Protein: CASNLRGYNEQFF.

This chain connects TRBV29-1 to TRBJ1-4; a weak D match, TRBD1 (5 bases). The CDR3 runs 13 residues. Germline V lookup: CDR1 SQVTM, CDR2 ANQGSEA. V was clipped by 6 bases and J by 7 bases, with 15 bases between them. The CDR3 loop is CSVREGFGEKLFF. The DNA of the CDR3 is TGCAGCGTACGAGAGGGGTTCGGTGAAAAACTGTTTTTT.

The V call is TRBV7-2, the J call TRBJ2-1, with D unresolved. V was pared by 5 bases and J by 3 bases, with 11 bases between. From germline, CDR1 is SGHTA and CDR2 FQGNSA. The CDR3 is 14 amino acids. The CDR3 here is CASSMQVVYNEQFF. In nucleotides, the CDR3 is TGTGCCAGCAGCATGCAGGTGGTCTACAATGAGCAGTTCTTC.

The CDR3 nucleotides are TGTGCCTGGCTCGGGGGACAGGTGTCCTATGGCTACACCTTC. This sequence encodes CAWLGGQVSYGYTF. The chain employs TRBV30 and TRBJ1-2; 8 nucleotides align to TRBD1. With V trimmed by 5 bases and J by 4 bases, 9 bases remained unmatched. Germline V gene sequence: CDR1 GTSNPN, CDR2 SVGIG (reference sequence). The CDR3 is 14 residues long.